This passage covers 4 T cell receptor beta chains from one sample sequenced in a study of T cell clones after liver transplantation. Only in-frame clones appear in the TCRdb table, and some are missing; sequencing was by immunoSEQ multiplex PCR. The repertoire consists of about 78,000 clones, with about four fifths occurring once and the leading ten covering roughly 0.6%. This material consisted of CD4+ T cells from blood, taken before liver transplant. These receptor sequences come from a human donor who received a liver transplant.

V usage is TRBV4-1 and J usage is TRBJ1-2, with 9 bases fitting TRBD1. The CDR3 totals 14 residues. Germline lookup yields CDR1 MGHRA and CDR2 YSYEKL. V lost 4 bases to trimming and J lost 3 bases; unmatched junction nucleotides: 3. This CDR3 reads CASSRRDRDYGYTF. Here the CDR3 DNA reads TGCGCCAGCAGCCGCCGGGACAGGGACTATGGCTACACCTTC.

The CDR3 DNA reads TGTGCCAGTAGCCTGCCAAGGTCGGGGGGTGAAAAACTGTTTTTT. The encoded protein is CASSLPRSGGEKLFF. V gene TRBV19 combines with J gene TRBJ1-4, with D maybe TRBD1 (5 bases). The ends were cut back, 6 bases at V and 7 bases at J, with 18 bases in the middle. The CDR3 is 15 amino acids. Germline values: CDR1 LNHDA, CDR2 SQIVND (reference sequence).

The chain links TRBV5-1 to TRBJ2-1; TRBD2 agrees at 7 bases. V shed 0 bases, J shed 4 bases, and the junction held 7 bases outside the gene matches. Germline V gene lookup returns CDR1 SGHRS and CDR2 YFSETQ. The CDR3 consists of 16 residues. The CDR3 bases are TGCGCCAGCAGCTTGGAAAGCTCTAGCGGTTACAATGAGCAGTTCTTC. Encoded protein: CASSLESSSGYNEQFF.

V and J are TRBV5-4 and TRBJ2-7, with 12 bases identical to TRBD2. Per germline, CDR1 SGHNT and CDR2 YYREEE (reference sequence). The CDR3 is 16 residues long. Trimming took 5 bases from V and 0 from J; bases not matched to a gene: 6. The CDR3 sequence is CASRPGLAGLSYEQYF. CDR3 in DNA: TGTGCCAGCAGACCCGGACTAGCGGGACTCTCCTACGAGCAGTACTTC.